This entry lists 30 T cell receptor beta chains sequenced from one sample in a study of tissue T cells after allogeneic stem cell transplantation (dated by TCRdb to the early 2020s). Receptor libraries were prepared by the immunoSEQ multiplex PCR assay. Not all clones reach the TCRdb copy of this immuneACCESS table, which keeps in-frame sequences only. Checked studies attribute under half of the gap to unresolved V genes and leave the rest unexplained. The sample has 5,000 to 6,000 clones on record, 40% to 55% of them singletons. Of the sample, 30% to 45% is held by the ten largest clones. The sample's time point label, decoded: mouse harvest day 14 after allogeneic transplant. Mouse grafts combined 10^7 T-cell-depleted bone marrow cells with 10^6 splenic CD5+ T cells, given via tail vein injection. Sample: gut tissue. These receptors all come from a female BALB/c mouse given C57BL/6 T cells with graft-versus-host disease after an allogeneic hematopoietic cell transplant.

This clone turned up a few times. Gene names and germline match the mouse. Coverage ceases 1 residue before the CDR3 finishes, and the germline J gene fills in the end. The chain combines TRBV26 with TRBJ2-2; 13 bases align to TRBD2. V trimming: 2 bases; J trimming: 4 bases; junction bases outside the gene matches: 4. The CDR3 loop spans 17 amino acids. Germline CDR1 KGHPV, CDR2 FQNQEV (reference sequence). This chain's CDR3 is CASSLGLGGRGTGQLYF. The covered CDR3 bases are TGTGCCAGCAGTCTGGGACTGGGGGGGCGCGGCACCGGGCAGCTCTAC.

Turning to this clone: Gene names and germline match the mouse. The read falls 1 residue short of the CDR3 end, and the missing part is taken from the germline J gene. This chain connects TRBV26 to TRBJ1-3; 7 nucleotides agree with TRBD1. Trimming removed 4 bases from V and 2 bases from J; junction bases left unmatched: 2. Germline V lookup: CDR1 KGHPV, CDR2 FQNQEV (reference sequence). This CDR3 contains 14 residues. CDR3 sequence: CASSPGQAGNTLYF. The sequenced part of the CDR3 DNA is TGTGCCAGCAGTCCCGGACAGGCTGGAAATACGCTCTAT.

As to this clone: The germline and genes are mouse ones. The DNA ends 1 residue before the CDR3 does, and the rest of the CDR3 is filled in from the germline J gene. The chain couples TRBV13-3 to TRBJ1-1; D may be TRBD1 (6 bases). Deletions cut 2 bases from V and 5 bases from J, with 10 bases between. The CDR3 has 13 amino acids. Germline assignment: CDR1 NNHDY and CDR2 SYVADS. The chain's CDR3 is CASSETGWTEVFF. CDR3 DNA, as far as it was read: TGTGCCAGCAGTGAAACAGGGTGGACAGAAGTCTTC.

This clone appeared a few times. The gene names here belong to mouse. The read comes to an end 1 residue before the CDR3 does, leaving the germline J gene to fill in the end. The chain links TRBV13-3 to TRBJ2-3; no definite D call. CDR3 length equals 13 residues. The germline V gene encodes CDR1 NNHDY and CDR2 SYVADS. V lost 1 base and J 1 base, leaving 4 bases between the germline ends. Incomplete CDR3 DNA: TGTGCCAGCAGTGATTGGGGTGCAGAAACGCTGTAT. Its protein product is CASSDWGAETLY. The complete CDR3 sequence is CASSDWGAETLYF.

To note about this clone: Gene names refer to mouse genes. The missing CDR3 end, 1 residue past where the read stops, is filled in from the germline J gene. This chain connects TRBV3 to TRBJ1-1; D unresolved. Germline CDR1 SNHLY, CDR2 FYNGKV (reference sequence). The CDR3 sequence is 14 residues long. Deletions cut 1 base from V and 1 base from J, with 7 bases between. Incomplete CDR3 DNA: TGTGCCAGCAGCTTAGAACGGGGGAACACAGAAGTCTTC. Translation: CASSLERGNTEVF. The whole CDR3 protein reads CASSLERGNTEVFF. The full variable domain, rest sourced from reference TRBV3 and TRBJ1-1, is GPKVLQIPSHQIIDMGQMVTLNCDPVSNHLYFYWYKQILGQQMEFLVNFYNGKVMEKSKLFKDQFSVERPDGSYFTLKIQPTALEDSAVYFCASSLERGNTEVFFGKGTRLTVV.

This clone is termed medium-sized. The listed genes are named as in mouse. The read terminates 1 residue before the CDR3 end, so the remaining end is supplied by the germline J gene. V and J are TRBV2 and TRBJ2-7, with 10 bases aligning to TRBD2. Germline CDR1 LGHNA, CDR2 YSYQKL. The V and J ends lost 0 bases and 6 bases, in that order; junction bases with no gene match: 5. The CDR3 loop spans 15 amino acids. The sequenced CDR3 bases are TGTGCCAGCAGCCAAGATCTCTGGGGGGGCGTTGAACAGTAC. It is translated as CASSQDLWGGVEQY. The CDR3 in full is CASSQDLWGGVEQYF.

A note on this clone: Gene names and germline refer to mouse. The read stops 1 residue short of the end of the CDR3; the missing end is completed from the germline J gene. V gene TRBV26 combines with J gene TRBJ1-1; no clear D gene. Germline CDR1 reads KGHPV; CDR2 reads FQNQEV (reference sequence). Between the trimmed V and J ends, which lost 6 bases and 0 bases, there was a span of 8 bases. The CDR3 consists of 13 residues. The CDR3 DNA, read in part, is TGTGCCAGCAGCCCTCATGCAAACACAGAAGTCTTC. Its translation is CASSPHANTEVF. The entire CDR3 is CASSPHANTEVFF.

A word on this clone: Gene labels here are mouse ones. CDR3 sequence: CTCSADSVSNERLFF. The DNA read from the CDR3 is TGCACCTGCAGTGCAGATTCAGTTTCCAACGAAAGATTATTT. The J gene is TRBJ1-4, the V gene TRBV1; the D is unclear. The read halts 1 residue ahead of the CDR3 end, with the missing end drawn from the germline J gene. Trimming took 0 bases from V and 0 from J, leaving 5 bases between them. The CDR3 consists of 15 residues. Germline values: CDR1 NSQYPW, CDR2 LRSPGD (reference sequence).

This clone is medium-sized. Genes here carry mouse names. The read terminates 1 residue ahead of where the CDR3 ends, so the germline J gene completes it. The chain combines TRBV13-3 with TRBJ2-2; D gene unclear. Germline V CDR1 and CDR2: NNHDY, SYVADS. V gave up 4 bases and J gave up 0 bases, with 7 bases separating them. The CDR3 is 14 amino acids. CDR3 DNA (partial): TGTGCCAGCAGTCCCCAGTCAAACACCGGGCAGCTCTAC. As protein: CASSPQSNTGQLY. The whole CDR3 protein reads CASSPQSNTGQLYF.

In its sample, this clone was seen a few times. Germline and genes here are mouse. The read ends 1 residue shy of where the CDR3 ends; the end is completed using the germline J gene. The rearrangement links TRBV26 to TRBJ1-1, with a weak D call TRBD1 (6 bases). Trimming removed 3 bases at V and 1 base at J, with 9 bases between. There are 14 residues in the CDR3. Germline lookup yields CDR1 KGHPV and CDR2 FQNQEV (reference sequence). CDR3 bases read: TGTGCCAGCAGTCTTGAGACAGGGAACACAGAAGTCTTC. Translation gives CASSLETGNTEVF. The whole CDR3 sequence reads CASSLETGNTEVFF.

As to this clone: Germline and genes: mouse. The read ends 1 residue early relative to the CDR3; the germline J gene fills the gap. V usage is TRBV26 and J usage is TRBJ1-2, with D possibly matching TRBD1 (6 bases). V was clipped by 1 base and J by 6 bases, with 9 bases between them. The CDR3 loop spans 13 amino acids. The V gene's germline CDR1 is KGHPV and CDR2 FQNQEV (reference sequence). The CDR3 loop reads CASSLLRGTDYTF. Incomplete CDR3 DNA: TGTGCCAGCAGTCTGTTGAGGGGGACCGACTACACC.

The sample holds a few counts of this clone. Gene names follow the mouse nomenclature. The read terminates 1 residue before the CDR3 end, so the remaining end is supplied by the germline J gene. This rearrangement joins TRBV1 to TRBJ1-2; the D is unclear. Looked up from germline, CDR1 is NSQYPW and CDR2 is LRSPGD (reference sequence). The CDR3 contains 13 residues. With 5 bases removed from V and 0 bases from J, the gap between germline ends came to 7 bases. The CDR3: CTCSNNANSDYTF. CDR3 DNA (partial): TGCACCTGCAGTAACAACGCAAACTCCGACTACACC.

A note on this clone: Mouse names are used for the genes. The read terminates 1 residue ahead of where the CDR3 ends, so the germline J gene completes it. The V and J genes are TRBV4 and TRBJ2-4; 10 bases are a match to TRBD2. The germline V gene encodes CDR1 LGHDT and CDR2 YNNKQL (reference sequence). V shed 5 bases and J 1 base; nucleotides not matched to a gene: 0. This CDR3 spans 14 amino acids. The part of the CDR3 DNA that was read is TGTGCCAGCAGCGGGACTGGGGGTCAAAACACCTTGTAC. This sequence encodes CASSGTGGQNTLY. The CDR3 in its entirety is CASSGTGGQNTLYF. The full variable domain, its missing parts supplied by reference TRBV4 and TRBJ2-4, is ETAVFQTPNYHVTQVGNEVSFNCKQTLGHDTMYWYKQDSKKLLKIMFSYNNKQLIVNETVPRRFSPQSSDKAHLNLRIKSVEPEDSAVYLCASSGTGGQNTLYFGAGTRLSVL.

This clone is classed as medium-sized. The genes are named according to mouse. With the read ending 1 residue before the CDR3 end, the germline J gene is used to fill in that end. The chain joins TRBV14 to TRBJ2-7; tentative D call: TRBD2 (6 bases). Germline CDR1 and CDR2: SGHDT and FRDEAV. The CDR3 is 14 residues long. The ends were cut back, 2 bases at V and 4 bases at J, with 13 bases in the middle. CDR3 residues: CASSLSRDFYEQYF. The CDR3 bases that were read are TGTGCCAGCAGTTTGTCCCGGGACTTTTATGAACAGTAC.

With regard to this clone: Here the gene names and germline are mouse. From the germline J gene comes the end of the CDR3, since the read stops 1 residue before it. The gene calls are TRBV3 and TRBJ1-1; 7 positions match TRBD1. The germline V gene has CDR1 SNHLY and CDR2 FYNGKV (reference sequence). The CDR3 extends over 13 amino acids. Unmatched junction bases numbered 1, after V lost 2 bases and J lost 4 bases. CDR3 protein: CASSLQGGTEVFF. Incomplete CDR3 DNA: TGTGCCAGCAGCTTACAGGGGGGCACAGAAGTCTTC. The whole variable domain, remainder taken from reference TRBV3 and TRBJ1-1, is GPKVLQIPSHQIIDMGQMVTLNCDPVSNHLYFYWYKQILGQQMEFLVNFYNGKVMEKSKLFKDQFSVERPDGSYFTLKIQPTALEDSAVYFCASSLQGGTEVFFGKGTRLTVV.

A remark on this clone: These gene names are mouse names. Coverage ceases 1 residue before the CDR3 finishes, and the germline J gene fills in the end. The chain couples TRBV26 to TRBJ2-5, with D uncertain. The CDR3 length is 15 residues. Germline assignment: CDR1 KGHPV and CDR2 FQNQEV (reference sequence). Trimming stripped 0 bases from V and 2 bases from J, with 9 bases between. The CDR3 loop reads CASSLSGSSQDTQYF. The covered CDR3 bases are TGTGCCAGCAGTCTGTCCGGTTCCTCCCAAGACACCCAGTAC.

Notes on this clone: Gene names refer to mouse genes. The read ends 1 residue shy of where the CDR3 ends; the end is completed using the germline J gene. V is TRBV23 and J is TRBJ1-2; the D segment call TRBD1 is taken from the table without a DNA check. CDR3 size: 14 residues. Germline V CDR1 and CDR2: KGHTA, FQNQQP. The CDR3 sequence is CSSSQVRGLSDYTF. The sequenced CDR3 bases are TGCTCCAGCAGTCAAGTCAGGGGGCTTTCCGACTACACC.

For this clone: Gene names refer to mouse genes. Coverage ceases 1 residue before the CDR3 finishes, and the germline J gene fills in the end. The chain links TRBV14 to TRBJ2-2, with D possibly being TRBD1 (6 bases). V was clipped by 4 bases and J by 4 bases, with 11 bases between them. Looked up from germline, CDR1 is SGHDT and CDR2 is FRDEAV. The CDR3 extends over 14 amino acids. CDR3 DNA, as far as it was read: TGTGCCAGCAGTGAGACAGGTCCCACCGGGCAGCTCTAC. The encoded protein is CASSETGPTGQLY. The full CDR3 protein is CASSETGPTGQLYF.

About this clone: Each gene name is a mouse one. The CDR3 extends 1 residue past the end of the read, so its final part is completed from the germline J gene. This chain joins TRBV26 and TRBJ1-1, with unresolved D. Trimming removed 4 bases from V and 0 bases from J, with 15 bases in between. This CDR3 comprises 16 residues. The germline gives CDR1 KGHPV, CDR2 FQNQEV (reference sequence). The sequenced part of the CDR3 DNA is TGTGCCAGCAGTCCCCGGCGGCGGGTGACAAACACAGAAGTCTTC. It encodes CASSPRRRVTNTEVF. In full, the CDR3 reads CASSPRRRVTNTEVFF.

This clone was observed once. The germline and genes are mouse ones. CDR3 bases read: TGCTCCAGCAGTTACAGGGTTAGTCAAAACACCTTGTAC. Its protein is CSSSYRVSQNTLY. The whole CDR3 region reads CSSSYRVSQNTLYF. V is TRBV23 and J is TRBJ2-4; the table assigns TRBD1, which was not confirmed against the DNA. The CDR3 end lies 1 residue beyond the end of the read and is filled in from the germline J gene. The CDR3 runs to 14 residues. Germline CDR1 and CDR2: KGHTA and FQNQQP.

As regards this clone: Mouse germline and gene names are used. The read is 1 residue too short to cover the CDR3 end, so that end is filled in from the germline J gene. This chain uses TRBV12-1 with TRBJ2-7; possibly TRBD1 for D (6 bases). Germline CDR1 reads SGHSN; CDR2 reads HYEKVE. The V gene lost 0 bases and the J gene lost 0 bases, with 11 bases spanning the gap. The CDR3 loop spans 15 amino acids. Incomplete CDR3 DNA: TGTGCCAGCTCTCTCGACGGACAGAGCTCCTATGAACAGTAC. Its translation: CASSLDGQSSYEQY. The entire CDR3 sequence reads CASSLDGQSSYEQYF.

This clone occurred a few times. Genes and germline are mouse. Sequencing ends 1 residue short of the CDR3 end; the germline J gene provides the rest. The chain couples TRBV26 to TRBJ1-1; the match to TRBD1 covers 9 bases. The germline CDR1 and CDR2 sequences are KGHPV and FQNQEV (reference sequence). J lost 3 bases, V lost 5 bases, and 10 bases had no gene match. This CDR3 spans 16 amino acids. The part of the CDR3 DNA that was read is TGTGCCAGCAGTATCTCACCGGGACAGGGATACACAGAAGTCTTC. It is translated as CASSISPGQGYTEVF. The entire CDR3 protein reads CASSISPGQGYTEVFF.

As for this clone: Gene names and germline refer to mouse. CDR3 DNA, as far as it was read: TGTGCCAGCGGTGATGTGACTGGGGGGGCGGGGGAACAGTAC. Translated, it gives CASGDVTGGAGEQY. The whole CDR3 sequence reads CASGDVTGGAGEQYF. The V gene is TRBV13-2, the J gene TRBJ2-7, with 12 positions matching TRBD2. The CDR3 end lies 1 residue beyond the end of the read and is filled in from the germline J gene. Per germline, CDR1 NNHNN and CDR2 SYGAGS (reference sequence). The CDR3 is 15 residues long. With 0 bases clipped from V and 7 bases from J, the junction kept 5 bases outside the gene matches.

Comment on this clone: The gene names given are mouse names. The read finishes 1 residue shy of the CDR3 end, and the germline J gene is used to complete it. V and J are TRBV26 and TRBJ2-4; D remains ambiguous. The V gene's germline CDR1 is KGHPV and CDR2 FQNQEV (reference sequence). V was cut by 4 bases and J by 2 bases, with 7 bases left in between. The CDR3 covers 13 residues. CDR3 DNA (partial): TGTGCCAGCAGTCCCGGGGTTCAAAACACCTTGTAC. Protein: CASSPGVQNTLY. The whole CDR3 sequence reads CASSPGVQNTLYF.

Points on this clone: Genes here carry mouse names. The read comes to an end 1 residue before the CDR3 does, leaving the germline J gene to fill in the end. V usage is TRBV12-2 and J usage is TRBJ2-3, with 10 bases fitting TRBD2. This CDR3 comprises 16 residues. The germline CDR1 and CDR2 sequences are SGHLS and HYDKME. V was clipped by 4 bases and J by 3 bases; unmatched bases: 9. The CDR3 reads CASSLDWGVRAETLYF. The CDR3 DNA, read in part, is TGTGCCAGCTCCCTCGACTGGGGGGTGAGGGCAGAAACGCTGTAT.

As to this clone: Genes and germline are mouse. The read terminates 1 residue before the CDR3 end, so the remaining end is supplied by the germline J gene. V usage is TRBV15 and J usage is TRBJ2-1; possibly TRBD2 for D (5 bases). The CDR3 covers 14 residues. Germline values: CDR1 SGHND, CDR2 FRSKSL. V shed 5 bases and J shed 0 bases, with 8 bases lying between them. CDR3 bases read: TGTGCCAGCAGTGCTGGGTCTAACTATGCTGAGCAGTTC. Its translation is CASSAGSNYAEQF. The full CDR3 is CASSAGSNYAEQFF.

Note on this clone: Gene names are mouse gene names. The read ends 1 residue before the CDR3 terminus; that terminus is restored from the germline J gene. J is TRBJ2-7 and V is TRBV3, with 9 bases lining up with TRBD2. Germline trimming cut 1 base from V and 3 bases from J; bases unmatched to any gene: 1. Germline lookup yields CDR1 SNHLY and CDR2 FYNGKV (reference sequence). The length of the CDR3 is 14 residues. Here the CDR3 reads CASSLGTGVYEQYF. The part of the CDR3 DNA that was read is TGTGCCAGCAGCTTAGGGACTGGGGTCTATGAACAGTAC.

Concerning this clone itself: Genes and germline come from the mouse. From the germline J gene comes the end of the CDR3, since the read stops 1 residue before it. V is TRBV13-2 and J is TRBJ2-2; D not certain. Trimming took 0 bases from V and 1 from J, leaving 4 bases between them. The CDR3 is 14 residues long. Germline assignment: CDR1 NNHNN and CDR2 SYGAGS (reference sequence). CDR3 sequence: CASGDAQNTGQLYF. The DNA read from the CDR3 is TGTGCCAGCGGTGATGCACAAAACACCGGGCAGCTCTAC.

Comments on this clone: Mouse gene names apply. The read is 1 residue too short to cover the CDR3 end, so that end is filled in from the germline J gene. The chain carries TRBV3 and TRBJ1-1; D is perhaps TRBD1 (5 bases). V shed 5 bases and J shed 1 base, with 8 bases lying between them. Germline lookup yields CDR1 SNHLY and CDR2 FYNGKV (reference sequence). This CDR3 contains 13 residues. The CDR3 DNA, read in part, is TGTGCCAGCAGCCCAACAGGGAACACAGAAGTCTTC. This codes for CASSPTGNTEVF. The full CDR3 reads CASSPTGNTEVFF.

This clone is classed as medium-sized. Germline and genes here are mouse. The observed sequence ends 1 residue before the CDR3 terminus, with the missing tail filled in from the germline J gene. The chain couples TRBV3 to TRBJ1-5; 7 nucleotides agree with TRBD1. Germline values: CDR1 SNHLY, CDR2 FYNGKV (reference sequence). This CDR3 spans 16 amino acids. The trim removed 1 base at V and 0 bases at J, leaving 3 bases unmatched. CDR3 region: CASSLGTGYNNQAPLF. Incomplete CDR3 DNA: TGTGCCAGCAGCTTAGGGACAGGTTATAACAACCAGGCTCCGCTT.